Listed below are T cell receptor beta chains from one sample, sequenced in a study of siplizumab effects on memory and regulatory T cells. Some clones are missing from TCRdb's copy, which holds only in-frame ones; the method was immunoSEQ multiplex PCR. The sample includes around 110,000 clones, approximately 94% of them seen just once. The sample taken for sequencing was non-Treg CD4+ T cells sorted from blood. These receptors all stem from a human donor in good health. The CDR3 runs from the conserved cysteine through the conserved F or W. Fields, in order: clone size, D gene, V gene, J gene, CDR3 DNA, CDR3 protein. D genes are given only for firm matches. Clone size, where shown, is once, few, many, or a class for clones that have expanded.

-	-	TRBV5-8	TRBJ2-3	TGTGCCAGCAGCCCCGGACAGCGGGGAGGAGATACGCAGTATTTT	CASSPGQRGGDTQYF
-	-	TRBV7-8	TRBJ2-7	TGTGCCAGCAGCACCCCCCGACAGGCCCACGAGCAGTACTTC	CASSTPRQAHEQYF
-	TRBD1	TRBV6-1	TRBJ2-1	TGTGCCAGCAGCTACAGGGGTGAGCAGTTCTTC	CASSYRGEQFF
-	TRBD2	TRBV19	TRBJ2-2	TGTGCCACTAAAGGAGGTAGCGGGGGGGCGATCACCGGGGAGCTGTTTTTT	CATKGGSGGAITGELFF
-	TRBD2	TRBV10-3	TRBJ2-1	TGTGCCATCAGTGCTGCTAAGGTCCAGCGGGGGGAAAATGAGCAGTTCTTC	CAISAAKVQRGENEQFF
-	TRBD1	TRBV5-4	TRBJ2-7	TGTGCCAGCAGCCTGGACAGGGCCTACGAGCAGTACTTC	CASSLDRAYEQYF
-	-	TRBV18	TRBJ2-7	TGTGCCAGCTCACCAAACAGGGACGAGCAGTACTTC	CASSPNRDEQYF
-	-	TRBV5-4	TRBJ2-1	TGTGCCTCTAGGAGGGTAGAGGGGGGCCTCTCCTACAATGAGCAGTTCTTC	CASRRVEGGLSYNEQFF
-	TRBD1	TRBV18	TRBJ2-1	TGTGCCAGCTCAAAAGGGACAGGCCTGGGCTCCTACAATGAGCAGTTCTTC	CASSKGTGLGSYNEQFF
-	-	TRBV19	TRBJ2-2	TGTGCCAGTAGGTCCCCGGGAGACACCGGGGAGCTGTTTTTT	CASRSPGDTGELFF
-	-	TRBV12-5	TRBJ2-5	TGTGCTAGTGGTTTGGGCCCCGAACGACGCAGGGGAGAGACCCAGTACTTC	CASGLGPERRRGETQYF
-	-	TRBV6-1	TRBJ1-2	TGTGCCAGCAGTGAAGCAGGGGTAACTGGCTACACCTTC	CASSEAGVTGYTF
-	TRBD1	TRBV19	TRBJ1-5	TGTGCCAGTAGTACTCCGGGACAGGGCGATCAGCCCCAGCATTTT	CASSTPGQGDQPQHF
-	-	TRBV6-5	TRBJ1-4	TGTGCCAGCAGCCCCCGTGAGCCGGGGGAAAAACTGTTTTTT	CASSPREPGEKLFF
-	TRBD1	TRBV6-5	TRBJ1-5	TGTGCCAGCAGTTCGGACAGGGTTCAGCCCCAGCATTTT	CASSSDRVQPQHF
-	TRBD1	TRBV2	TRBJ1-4	TGTGCCAGCAGGGACGTGGCGGGACAGGGGGCGTACGGTGAAAAACTGTTTTTT	CASRDVAGQGAYGEKLFF
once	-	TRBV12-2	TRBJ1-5	TGTGCAATCCCCTGGTCCGATCAGCCCCAGCATTTT	CAIPWSDQPQHF
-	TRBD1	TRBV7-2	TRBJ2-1	TGTGCCAGCAGCCGTGGAACGGGACAGGGGAGCCATGAGCAGTTCTTC	CASSRGTGQGSHEQFF
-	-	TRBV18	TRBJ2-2	TGTGCCAGCTCACCGTCCCAGGGTACCACCGGGGAGCTGTTTTTT	CASSPSQGTTGELFF
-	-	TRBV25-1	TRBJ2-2	TGTGCCAGCAGTCCCTCCTGGAGGGGCACCGGGGAGCTGTTTTTT	CASSPSWRGTGELFF
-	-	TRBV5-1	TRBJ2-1	TGCGCCAGCAGCCCCATCTCGACAGGCCGCTTGGTCTACAATGAGCAGTTCTTC	CASSPISTGRLVYNEQFF
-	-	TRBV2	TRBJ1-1	TGTGCCAGCAGTTCCGAACAGATTACTAACACTGAAGCTTTCTTT	CASSSEQITNTEAFF
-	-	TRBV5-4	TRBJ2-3	TGTGCCAGCAGCCAACAAGGGGATACGCAGTATTTT	CASSQQGDTQYF
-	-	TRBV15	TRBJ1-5	TGTGCCACCAGCAGGAACCTATTAGGGTCGAGCAATCAGCCCCAGCATTTT	CATSRNLLGSSNQPQHF
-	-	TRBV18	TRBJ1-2	TGTGCCAGCTCACCTGGGGTTGTCGGCTACACCTTC	CASSPGVVGYTF
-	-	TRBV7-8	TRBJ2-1	TGTGCCAGCAGCCTAGGGCGCACCTGGGGACAAGACAATGAGCAGTTCTTC	CASSLGRTWGQDNEQFF
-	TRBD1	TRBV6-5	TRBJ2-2	TGTGCCGCTTCCGGGACAGGGAATCCCGGGGAGCTGTTTTTT	CAASGTGNPGELFF
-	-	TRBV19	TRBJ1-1	TGTGCCAGTAGTCCTTATCTGGCGGCCATGAACACTGAAGCTTTCTTT	CASSPYLAAMNTEAFF
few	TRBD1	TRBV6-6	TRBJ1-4	TGTGCCAGCAGTTACTCAGGACAGGGGTCTAATGAAAAACTGTTTTTT	CASSYSGQGSNEKLFF
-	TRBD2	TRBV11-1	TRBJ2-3	TGTGCCAGCAGCTCTGGGCGCGGGGGGACCCTAGTTACGCAGTATTTT	CASSSGRGGTLVTQYF
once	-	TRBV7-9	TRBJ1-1	TGTGCCAGCAGCTACGGGTCAGCTTTGAACACTGAAGCTTTCTTT	CASSYGSALNTEAFF
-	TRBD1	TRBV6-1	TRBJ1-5	TGTGCCAGCAGTGAAGAAAACAGGGGGAGGAATTCGCCCCAGCATTTT	CASSEENRGRNSPQHF
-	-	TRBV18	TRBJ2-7	TGTGCCAGCTCAGACGCCTTGGGGGAGGCCTACGAGCAGTACTTC	CASSDALGEAYEQYF
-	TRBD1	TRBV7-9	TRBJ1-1	TGTGCCAGCAGCGTAAGGGGGCCTGAAGCTTTCTTT	CASSVRGPEAFF
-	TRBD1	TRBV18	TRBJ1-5	TGTGCCAGCTCACCACAGGGGGCGCGCGATCAGCCCCAGCATTTT	CASSPQGARDQPQHF
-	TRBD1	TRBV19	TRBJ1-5	TGTGCCAGTTCGTATCCCGGACAGGGATATGTGCAGCCCCAGCATTTT	CASSYPGQGYVQPQHF
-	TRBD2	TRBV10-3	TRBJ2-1	TGTGCCATCAGTGCCCCCCCCGGGACTAGCACTCATGAGCAGTTCTTC	CAISAPPGTSTHEQFF
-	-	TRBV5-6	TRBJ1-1	TGTGCCAGCAGCTTAAATATTGAAGCTTTCTTT	CASSLNIEAFF
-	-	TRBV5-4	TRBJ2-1	TGTGCCAGCAGCATGGAGGTAGGGGGGTTCAATGAGCAGTTCTTC	CASSMEVGGFNEQFF
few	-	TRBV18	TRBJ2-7	TGTGCCAGCTCACCACCCGCTCTCTACGAGCAGTACTTC	CASSPPALYEQYF
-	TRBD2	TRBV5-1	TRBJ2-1	TGCGCCAGCAGCCCTATCCTAGCGGGCCCGAGGGGGGGTGAGCAGTTCTTC	CASSPILAGPRGGEQFF
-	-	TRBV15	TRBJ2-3	TGTGCCACCAGCCCCCAAGCGGCGGATACGCAGTATTTT	CATSPQAADTQYF
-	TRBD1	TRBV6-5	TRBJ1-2	TGTGCCAGCGGGCGGGTCCAGGGGGCCGGCGGCTACACCTTC	CASGRVQGAGGYTF
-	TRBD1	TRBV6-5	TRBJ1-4	TGTGCCAGCAGTCCCCGACAGGGGGTTGGCGAAAAACTGTTTTTT	CASSPRQGVGEKLFF
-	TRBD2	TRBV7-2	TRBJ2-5	TGTGCCAGCAGCTTACAGGGGACTAGCGGGAGAGAGACCCAGTACTTC	CASSLQGTSGRETQYF
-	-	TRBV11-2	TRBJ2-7	TGTGCCAGCAGCTCTCATCCGGGGGGCATCGCCTACGAGCAGTACTTC	CASSSHPGGIAYEQYF
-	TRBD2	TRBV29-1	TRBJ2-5	TGCAGCGTGAAGTCGAGGGCGGGAGTAATGGAGACCCAGTACTTC	CSVKSRAGVMETQYF